This T cell receptor (beta chain) comes out of a study of T-cell memory formation after mild COVID-19. After 5'RACE with constant-segment primers, TCR alpha and TCR beta cDNA libraries carrying sample barcodes and UMIs were obtained. Via MiXCR, TCRdb re-called the 5' RACE reads, giving one row per CDR3 protein. The repertoire holds approximately 150,000 distinct CDR3 sequences, with around 13% as singletons. Concerning this clonotype itself: Its antigen is not identified.

V was clipped by 2 bases and J by 5 bases; unmatched bases: 7. The CDR3 spans 15 residues. Germline CDR1 is KGHSH and CDR2 is LQKENI. Study-wide results and caveats: Pre-infection memory harbored some responding clones, suggesting cross-reactive memory joined. Second-wave clones reaching peak frequency on day 37 lacked confirmed SARS-CoV-2 specificity. Of the contracting clones, CD4+ ones lay mainly in CM and EM, and CD8+ ones in EMRA.

The chain has TRBV18 and TRBJ1-1, with TRBD1 identical over 8 bases. The source is an adult woman who had mild COVID-19 (a few samples of this study predate the infection). Cell type and time point are not known. Material for sequencing was PBMCs or a T cell subset sorted from them (not recorded which). This chain's CDR3 is CASSPSYRGWTEAFF. The CDR3 bases are TGTGCCAGCTCACCATCTTACAGGGGGTGGACTGAAGCTTTCTTT.